This section outlines one T cell receptor (beta chain) sequence together with its context. Its antigen remains unidentified. The sample is drawn from a study of cytomegalovirus exposure and HLA in healthy donors. General study findings and limits: Using a false discovery rate of 0.05, a later analysis showed that approximately 17,000 TCR beta sequences were associated with HLA alleles. V segments that were indistinguishable, TRBV6-2 and TRBV6-3 among them, were omitted from analysis. More clonal expansion characterized HLA-associated TCR beta chains than equally common others in a later analysis.

Primers included in the PCR were 60 Vbeta and 13 Jbeta primers. The data were produced by immunoSEQ multiplex PCR, yet TCRdb's version contains in-frame clones alone and is incomplete. Of roughly 170,000 clones in the sample, over 80% were seen once. Germline lookup yields CDR1 MNHNY and CDR2 SVGAGI (reference sequence). The CDR3 is made up of 14 amino acids. With V trimmed by 0 bases and J by 12 bases, 9 bases remained unmatched. The J gene is TRBJ2-5, the V gene TRBV6-6; 8 positions match TRBD2. The source material was PBMCs. This TCR was recovered from a woman in her forties or fifties in good health and CMV-seropositive. The CDR3 region is CASSYSFASGREYF. The CDR3 DNA is TGTGCCAGCAGTTACTCTTTTGCTAGCGGGCGCGAGTACTTC.